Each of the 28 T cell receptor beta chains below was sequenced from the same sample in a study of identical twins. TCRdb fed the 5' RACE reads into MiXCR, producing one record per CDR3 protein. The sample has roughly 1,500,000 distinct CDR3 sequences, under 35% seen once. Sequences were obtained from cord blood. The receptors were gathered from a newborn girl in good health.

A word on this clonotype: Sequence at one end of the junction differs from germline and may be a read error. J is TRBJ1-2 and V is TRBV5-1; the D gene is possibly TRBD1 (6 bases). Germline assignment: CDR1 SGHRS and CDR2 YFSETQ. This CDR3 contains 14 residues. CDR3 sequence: CVSSVTGATYGYTF. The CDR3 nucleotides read TGCGTCAGCAGCGTGACAGGTGCTACCTATGGCTACACCTTC.

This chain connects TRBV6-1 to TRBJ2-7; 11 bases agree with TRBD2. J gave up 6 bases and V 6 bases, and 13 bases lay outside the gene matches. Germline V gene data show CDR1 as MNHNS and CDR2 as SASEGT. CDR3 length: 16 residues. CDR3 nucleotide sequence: TGTGCCAGCAGGACAGCTAGCGGGAGGAGTTCGACCGAGCAGTACTTC. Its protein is CASRTASGRSSTEQYF.

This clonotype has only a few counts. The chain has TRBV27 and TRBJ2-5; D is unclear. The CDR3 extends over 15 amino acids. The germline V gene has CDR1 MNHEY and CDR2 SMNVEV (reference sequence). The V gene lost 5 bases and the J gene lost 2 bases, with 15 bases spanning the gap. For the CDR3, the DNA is TGTGCCAGCAGTCCGTATATATATAATCAAGAGACCCAGTACTTC. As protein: CASSPYIYNQETQYF.

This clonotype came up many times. CDR3 in DNA: TGTGCCAGCAGTCCACTACAGGGAAATGAAAAACTGTTTTTT. It specifies CASSPLQGNEKLFF. The rearrangement links TRBV12-3 or TRBV12-4 to TRBJ1-4; D is possibly TRBD1 (6 bases). There are 14 residues in the CDR3. V gave up 5 bases and J gave up 5 bases, with 12 bases separating them.

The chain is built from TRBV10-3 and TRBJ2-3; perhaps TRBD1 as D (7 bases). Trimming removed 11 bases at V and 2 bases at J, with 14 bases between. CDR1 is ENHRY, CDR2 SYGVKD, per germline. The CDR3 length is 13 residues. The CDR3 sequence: CASLEGATDTQYF. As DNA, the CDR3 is TGTGCCTCCTTGGAGGGGGCCACAGATACGCAGTATTTT.

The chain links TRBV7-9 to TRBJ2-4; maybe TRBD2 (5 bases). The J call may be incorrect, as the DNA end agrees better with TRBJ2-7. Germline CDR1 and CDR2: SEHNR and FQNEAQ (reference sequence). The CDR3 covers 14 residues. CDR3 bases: TGTGCCAGCAGTTTGGAGACTGGACTCTACGAGCAGTACTTC. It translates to CASSLETGLYEQYF.

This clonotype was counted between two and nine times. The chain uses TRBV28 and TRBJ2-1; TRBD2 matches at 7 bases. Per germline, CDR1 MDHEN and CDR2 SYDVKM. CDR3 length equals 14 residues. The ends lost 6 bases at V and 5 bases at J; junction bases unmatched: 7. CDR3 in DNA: TGTGCCAGCAGGAACCCGGGACTACACAATGAGCAGTTCTTC. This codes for CASRNPGLHNEQFF.

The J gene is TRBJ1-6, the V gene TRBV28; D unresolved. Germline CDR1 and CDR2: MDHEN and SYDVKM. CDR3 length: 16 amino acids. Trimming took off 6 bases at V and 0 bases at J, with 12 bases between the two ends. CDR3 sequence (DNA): TGTGCCAGCAGCCTTAGAGCCTACTCCTATAATTCACCCCTCCACTTT. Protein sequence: CASSLRAYSYNSPLHF.

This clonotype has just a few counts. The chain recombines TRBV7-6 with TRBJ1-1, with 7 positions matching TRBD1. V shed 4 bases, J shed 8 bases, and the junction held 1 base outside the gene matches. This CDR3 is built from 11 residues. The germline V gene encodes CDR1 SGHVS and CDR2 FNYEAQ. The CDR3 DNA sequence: TGTGCCAGCAGCTCAGGGGGGGAAGCTTTCTTT. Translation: CASSSGGEAFF.

The CDR3 bases are TGTGCCAGCGGATCGAAACTCGACGAGCAGTACTTC. Translation gives CASGSKLDEQYF. This chain joins TRBV7-6 and TRBJ2-7; D gene unclear. CDR3 size: 12 residues. Trimming cost V 8 bases and J 5 bases, with 13 bases left between them. Germline CDR1 reads SGHVS; CDR2 reads FNYEAQ. Supplemented by reference TRBV7-6 and TRBJ2-7, the full variable domain reads GAGVSQSPRYKVTKRGQDVALRCDPISGHVSLYWYRQALGQGPEFLTYFNYEAQQDKSGLPNDRFSAERPEGSISTLTIQRTEQRDSAMYRCASGSKLDEQYFGPGTRLTVT.

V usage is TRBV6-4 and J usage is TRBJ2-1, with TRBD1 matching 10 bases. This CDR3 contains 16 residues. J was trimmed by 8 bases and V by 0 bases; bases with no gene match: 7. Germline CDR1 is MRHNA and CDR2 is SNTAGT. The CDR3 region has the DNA TGTGCCAGCAGTGACTCCGGGACAGGGGCACGGCATGAGCAGTTCTTC. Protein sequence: CASSDSGTGARHEQFF.

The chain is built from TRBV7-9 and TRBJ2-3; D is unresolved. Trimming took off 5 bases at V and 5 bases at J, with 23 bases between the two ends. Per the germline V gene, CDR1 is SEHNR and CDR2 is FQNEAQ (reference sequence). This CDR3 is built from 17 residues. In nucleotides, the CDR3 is TGTGCCAGCAGCCAAGAGTGGCTTGGGTCGTCTAGAGATACGCAGTATTTT. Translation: CASSQEWLGSSRDTQYF. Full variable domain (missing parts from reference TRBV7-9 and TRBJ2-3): DTGVSQNPRHKITKRGQNVTFRCDPISEHNRLYWYRQTLGQGPEFLTYFQNEAQLEKSRLLSDRFSAERPKGSFSTLEIQRTEQGDSAMYLCASSQEWLGSSRDTQYFGPGTRLTVL.

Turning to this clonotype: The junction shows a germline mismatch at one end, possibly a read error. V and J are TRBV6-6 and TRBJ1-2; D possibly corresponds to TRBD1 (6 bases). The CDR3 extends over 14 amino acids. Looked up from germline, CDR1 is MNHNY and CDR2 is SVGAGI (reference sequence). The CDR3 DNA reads TGTGCCAGCAGTTACAGAGGGGGGCCCTATGACTACACCTTC. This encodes CASSYRGGPYDYTF.

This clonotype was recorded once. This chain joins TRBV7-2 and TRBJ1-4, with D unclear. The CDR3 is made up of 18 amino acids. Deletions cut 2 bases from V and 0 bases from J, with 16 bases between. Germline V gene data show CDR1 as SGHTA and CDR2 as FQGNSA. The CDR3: CASSLFAGGRSTNEKLFF. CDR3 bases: TGTGCCAGCAGCTTATTCGCAGGAGGGCGGTCAACTAATGAAAAACTGTTTTTT.

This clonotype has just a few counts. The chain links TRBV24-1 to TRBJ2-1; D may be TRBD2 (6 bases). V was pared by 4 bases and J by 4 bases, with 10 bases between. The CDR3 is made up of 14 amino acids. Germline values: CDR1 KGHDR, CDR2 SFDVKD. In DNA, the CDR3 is TGTGCCACCAGTGACGCCGGACTATACAATGAGCAGTTCTTC. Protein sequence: CATSDAGLYNEQFF.

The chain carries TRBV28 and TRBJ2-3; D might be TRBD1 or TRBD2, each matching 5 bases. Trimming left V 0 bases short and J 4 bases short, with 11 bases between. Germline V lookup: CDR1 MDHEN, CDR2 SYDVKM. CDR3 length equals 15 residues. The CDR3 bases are TGTGCCAGCAGTTTATGGGGGGAGTACCCAGATACGCAGTATTTT. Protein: CASSLWGEYPDTQYF.

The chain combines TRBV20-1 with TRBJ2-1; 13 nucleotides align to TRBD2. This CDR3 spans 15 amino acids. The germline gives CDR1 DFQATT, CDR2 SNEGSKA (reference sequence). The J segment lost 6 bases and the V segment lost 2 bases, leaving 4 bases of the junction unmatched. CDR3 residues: CSARQGTSGVNEQFF. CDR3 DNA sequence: TGCAGTGCTAGACAAGGGACTAGCGGGGTCAATGAGCAGTTCTTC.

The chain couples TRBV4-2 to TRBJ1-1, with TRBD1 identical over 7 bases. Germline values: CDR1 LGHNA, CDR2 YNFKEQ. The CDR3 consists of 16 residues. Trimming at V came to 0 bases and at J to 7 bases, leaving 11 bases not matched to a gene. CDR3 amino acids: CASSQESTRDSFEAFF. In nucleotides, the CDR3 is TGTGCCAGCAGCCAAGAAAGCACGCGGGACAGCTTTGAAGCTTTCTTT.

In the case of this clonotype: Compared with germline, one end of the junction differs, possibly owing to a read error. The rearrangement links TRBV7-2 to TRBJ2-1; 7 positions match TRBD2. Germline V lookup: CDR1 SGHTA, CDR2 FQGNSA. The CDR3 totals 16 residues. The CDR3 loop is CASGLGGGSSYNEQFF. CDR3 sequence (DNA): TGTGCCAGCGGCTTAGGTGGCGGGAGCTCCTACAATGAGCAGTTCTTC.

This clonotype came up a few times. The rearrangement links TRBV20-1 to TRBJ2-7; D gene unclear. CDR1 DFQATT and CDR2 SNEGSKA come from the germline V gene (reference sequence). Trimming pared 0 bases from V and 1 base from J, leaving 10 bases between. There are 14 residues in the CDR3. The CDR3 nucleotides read TGCAGTGCTAGAGATCTCGGCAGATCCTACGAGCAGTACTTC. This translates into CSARDLGRSYEQYF.

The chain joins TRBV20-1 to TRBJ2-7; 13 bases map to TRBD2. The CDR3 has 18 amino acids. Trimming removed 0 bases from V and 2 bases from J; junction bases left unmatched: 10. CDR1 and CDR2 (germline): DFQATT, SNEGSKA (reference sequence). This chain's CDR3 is CSAREDGTSGTLTYEQYF. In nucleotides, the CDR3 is TGCAGTGCTAGAGAGGACGGGACTAGCGGGACACTTACCTACGAGCAGTACTTC.

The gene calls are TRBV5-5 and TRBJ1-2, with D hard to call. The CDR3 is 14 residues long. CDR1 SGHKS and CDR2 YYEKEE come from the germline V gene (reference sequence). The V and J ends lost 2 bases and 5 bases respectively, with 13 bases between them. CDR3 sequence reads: CASSLSGGLYGYTF. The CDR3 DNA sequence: TGTGCCAGCAGCTTATCAGGCGGACTATATGGCTACACCTTC.

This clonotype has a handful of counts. The CDR3 coding sequence is TGTGCCAGCAGCCCAAACAGGGGAGCGGGCGAGCAGTACTTC. It translates to CASSPNRGAGEQYF. The V gene is TRBV3-1, the J gene TRBJ2-4, with D possibly being TRBD1 (7 bases). The J call may be wrong; the DNA end is better matched by TRBJ2-7. The germline V gene has CDR1 LGHDT and CDR2 YNNKEL (reference sequence). This CDR3 is built from 14 residues.

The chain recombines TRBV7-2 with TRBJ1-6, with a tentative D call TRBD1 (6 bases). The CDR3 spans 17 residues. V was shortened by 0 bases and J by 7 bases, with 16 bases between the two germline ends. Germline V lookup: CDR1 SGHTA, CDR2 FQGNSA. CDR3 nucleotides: TGTGCCAGCAGCTTAGCCACTTGGGGGGCTGGGAATTCACCCCTCCACTTT. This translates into CASSLATWGAGNSPLHF.

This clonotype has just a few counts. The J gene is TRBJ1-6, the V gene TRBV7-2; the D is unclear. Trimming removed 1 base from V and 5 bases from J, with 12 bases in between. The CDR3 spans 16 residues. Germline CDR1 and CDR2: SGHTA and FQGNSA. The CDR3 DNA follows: TGTGCCAGCAGCTTAGGGGGTGCCGGGAATAATTCACCCCTCCACTTT. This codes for CASSLGGAGNNSPLHF.

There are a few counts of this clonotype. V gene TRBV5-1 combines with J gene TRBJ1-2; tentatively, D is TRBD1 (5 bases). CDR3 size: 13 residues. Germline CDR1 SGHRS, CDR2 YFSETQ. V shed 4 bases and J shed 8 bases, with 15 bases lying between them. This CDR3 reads CASSGQGSGGYTF. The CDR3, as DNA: TGCGCCAGCAGCGGTCAGGGCTCTGGGGGCTACACCTTC.

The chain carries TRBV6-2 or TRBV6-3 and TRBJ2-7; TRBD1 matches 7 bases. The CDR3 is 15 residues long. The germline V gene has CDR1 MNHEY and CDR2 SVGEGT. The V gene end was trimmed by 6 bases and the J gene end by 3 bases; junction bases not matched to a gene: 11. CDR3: CASSRNRGSYYEQYF. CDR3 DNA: TGTGCCAGCAGCCGAAACAGGGGCAGCTACTACGAGCAGTACTTC.

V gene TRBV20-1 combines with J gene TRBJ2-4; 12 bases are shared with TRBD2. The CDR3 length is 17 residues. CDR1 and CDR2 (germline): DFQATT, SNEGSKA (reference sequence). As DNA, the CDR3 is TGCAGGGCAGAGGGACTAGCGGGCGCAAGATACAAAAACATTCAGTACTTC. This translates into CRAEGLAGARYKNIQYF.